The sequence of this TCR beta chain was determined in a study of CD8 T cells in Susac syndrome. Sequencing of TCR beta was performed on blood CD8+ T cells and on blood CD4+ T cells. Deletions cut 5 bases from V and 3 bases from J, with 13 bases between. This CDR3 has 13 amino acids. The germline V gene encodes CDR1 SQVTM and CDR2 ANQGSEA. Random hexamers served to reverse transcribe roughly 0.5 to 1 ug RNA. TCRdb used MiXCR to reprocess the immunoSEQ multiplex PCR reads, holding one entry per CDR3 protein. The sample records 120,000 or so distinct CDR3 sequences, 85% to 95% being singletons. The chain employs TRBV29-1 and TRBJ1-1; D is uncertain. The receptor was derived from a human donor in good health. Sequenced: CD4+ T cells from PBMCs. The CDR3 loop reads CSVRWALDTEAFF. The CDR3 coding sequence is TGCAGCGTTCGGTGGGCGCTGGACACTGAAGCTTTCTTT.